These 19 T cell receptor beta chains share one sample of origin, sequenced in a study of T cell repertoires in breast cancer. Blocking oligonucleotides added to a second nested PCR suppressed unpaired genes. Each CDR3 protein is one row after TCRdb ran MiXCR on the emulsion pairing reads. Among roughly 40,000 distinct CDR3 sequences listed, about 48% were seen once. Paired alpha-beta TCRs of CD8+ T cells were analyzed by expanded emulsion RT-PCR. Sequenced input: CD8+ T cells. These receptors all come from a pool of human donors with breast cancer or a healthy control (not recorded which).

In the case of this clonotype: A junction boundary mismatches the germline segment, possibly from a read error. The V gene is TRBV13, the J gene TRBJ2-1; 8 bases are shared with TRBD1. The CDR3 covers 13 residues. Germline assignment: CDR1 PRHDT and CDR2 FYEKMQ (reference sequence). CDR3: CASSLTGQGLEHF. The CDR3 region has the DNA TGTGCCAGCAGCCTCACTGGACAGGGCCTTGAACACTTC.

This clonotype was seen a few times. The chain uses TRBV25-1 and TRBJ2-1; 7 bases match TRBD1. From germline, CDR1 is MGHDK and CDR2 SYGVNS. This CDR3 is 16 amino acids long. The junction had 3 bases not matched to a gene; V was cut back by 0 bases and J by 1 base. CDR3 coding DNA: TGTGCCAGCAGTGAATACCGGGACAGTTCCTACAATGAGCAGTTCTTC. This translates into CASSEYRDSSYNEQFF. The full variable domain, in which reference TRBV25-1 and TRBJ2-1 provide the parts outside the CDR3, is EADIYQTPRYLVIGTGKKITLECSQTMGHDKMYWYQQDPGMELHLIHYSYGVNSTEKGDLSSESTVSRIRTEHFPLTLESARPSHTSQYLCASSEYRDSSYNEQFFGPGTRLTVL.

This clonotype has just a few counts. The chain uses TRBV28 and TRBJ1-1; D is undetermined. CDR3 length: 11 amino acids. V dropped 6 bases and J dropped 8 bases, with 10 bases sitting between them. Germline lookup yields CDR1 MDHEN and CDR2 SYDVKM. The CDR3 DNA is TGTGCCAGCAGGACCGGATGGGAAGCTTTCTTT. Its protein product is CASRTGWEAFF.

The chain links TRBV6-1 to TRBJ2-1; 9 bases fit TRBD2. J lost 9 bases, V lost 8 bases, and 17 bases had no gene match. From germline, CDR1 is MNHNS and CDR2 SASEGT. CDR3 size: 16 residues. This chain's CDR3 is CASDRRGGGAASEQFF. CDR3 coding DNA: TGTGCCAGCGATCGCCGGGGCGGGGGGGCCGCGAGTGAGCAGTTCTTC.

This clonotype was detected only a few times. The chain links TRBV20-1 to TRBJ2-7; D could derive from TRBD1 or TRBD2 (5 bases each). The CDR3 has 12 amino acids. Trimming took 1 base from V and 4 from J, leaving 8 bases between them. From germline, CDR1 is DFQATT and CDR2 SNEGSKA (reference sequence). The DNA of the CDR3 is TGCAGTGCTAGAGGAGGGGAATACGAGCAGTACTTC. This encodes CSARGGEYEQYF.

This clonotype turned up a few times. The chain joins TRBV7-8 to TRBJ2-2; TRBD2 agrees at 10 bases. Trimming took 6 bases from V and 7 from J; bases not matched to a gene: 11. The CDR3 sequence is 16 residues long. CDR1 and CDR2 (germline): SGHVS, FQNEAQ. The CDR3 nucleotides read TGTGCCAGCAGGCCTCAGCGGGAGGGCCATTTCGGGGAGCTGTTTTTT. Protein sequence: CASRPQREGHFGELFF.

The chain is built from TRBV2 and TRBJ1-2; TRBD1 matches at 8 bases. The CDR3 runs to 15 residues. V shed 5 bases, J shed 3 bases, and the junction held 8 bases outside the gene matches. The germline CDR1 and CDR2 sequences are SNHLY and FYNNEI. The CDR3 reads CASSPTQGAYYGYTF. The CDR3 DNA follows: TGTGCCAGCAGTCCAACCCAGGGGGCTTACTATGGCTACACCTTC. The whole variable domain, filled in from reference TRBV2 and TRBJ1-2, reads EPEVTQTPSHQVTQMGQEVILRCVPISNHLYFYWYRQILGQKVEFLVSFYNNEISEKSEIFDDQFSVERPDGSNFTLKIRSTKLEDSAMYFCASSPTQGAYYGYTFGSGTRLTVV.

This clonotype was counted only a few times. The rearrangement links TRBV4-1 to TRBJ1-1; D is undetermined. V lost 0 bases and J 5 bases, leaving 13 bases between the germline ends. In germline, CDR1 is MGHRA, CDR2 YSYEKL. The CDR3 runs 15 residues. CDR3 nucleotide sequence: TGCGCCAGCAGCCAAGATTCGAACAGTGGGACTGAAGCTTTCTTT. It yields the protein CASSQDSNSGTEAFF.

The J gene is TRBJ1-1, the V gene TRBV15; D possibly corresponds to TRBD1 (5 bases). This CDR3 region has 14 residues. Per the germline V gene, CDR1 is LNHNV and CDR2 is YYDKDF (reference sequence). The V and J ends lost 6 bases and 2 bases respectively, with 13 bases between them. CDR3 protein: CATREGWRNTEAFF. The CDR3 bases are TGTGCCACCAGAGAGGGGTGGCGCAACACTGAAGCTTTCTTT.

On this clonotype itself: This sequence may be a read error, since a much larger clone differs from it by one base. This chain links TRBV6-2 or TRBV6-3 with TRBJ2-3; TRBD2 aligns across 9 bases. V lost 11 bases and J lost 3; bases outside the gene matches: 12. Germline V gene sequence: CDR1 MNHEY, CDR2 SVGEGT. The CDR3 length is 15 residues. CDR3: CACSLAGGATDTQYF. The CDR3 bases are TGTGCCTGCTCCTTGGCGGGGGGGGCAACAGATACGCAGTATTTT.

The rearrangement links TRBV29-1 to TRBJ2-1, with 10 bases aligning to TRBD2. V gave up 6 bases and J gave up 9 bases; unmatched junction bases: 8. The CDR3 sequence is 13 residues long. CDR1 is SQVTM, CDR2 ANQGSEA, per germline. CDR3 in DNA: TGCAGCGTCGGGGGACTAGCGAAGCCTGAGCAGTTCTTC. Translated, it gives CSVGGLAKPEQFF.

The J gene is TRBJ2-2, the V gene TRBV7-3; no firm D call. Germline lookup yields CDR1 SGHTA and CDR2 FQGTGA. Trimming left V 8 bases short and J 0 bases short, with 10 bases between. This CDR3 has 14 residues. DNA of the CDR3: TGTGCCAGCCGCCTTGGAGCGAACACCGGGGAGCTGTTTTTT. Protein: CASRLGANTGELFF.

A few counts support this clonotype. The chain carries TRBV20-1 and TRBJ2-5; D might be TRBD2 (6 bases). Between the trimmed V and J ends, which lost 3 bases and 2 bases, there was a span of 16 bases. Germline V gene sequence: CDR1 DFQATT, CDR2 SNEGSKA (reference sequence). The CDR3 totals 15 residues. The CDR3 bases are TGCAGTGCTAGGCTATGGCGGAGGGAACAAGAGACCCAGTACTTC. Translation gives CSARLWRREQETQYF.

In this sample, this clonotype turned up many times. The chain is built from TRBV29-1 and TRBJ1-5, with a possible D match to TRBD1 (5 bases). The V gene lost 7 bases and the J gene lost 6 bases, with 13 bases spanning the gap. Per the germline V gene, CDR1 is SQVTM and CDR2 is ANQGSEA. The CDR3 length is 12 residues. CDR3 nucleotide sequence: TGCAGCGCCGGAGAGGGGCCTCAGCCCCAGCATTTT. Translating it yields CSAGEGPQPQHF.

This chain connects TRBV30 to TRBJ2-5, with D possibly matching TRBD1 (5 bases). This CDR3 contains 15 residues. V gave up 0 bases and J gave up 5 bases, with 16 bases separating them. Germline lookup yields CDR1 GTSNPN and CDR2 SVGIG (reference sequence). The CDR3 reads CAWSVPTAGWETQYF. In nucleotides, the CDR3 is TGTGCCTGGAGTGTTCCAACGGCAGGGTGGGAGACCCAGTACTTC.

The genes are TRBV10-1 and TRBJ1-1; maybe TRBD1 (5 bases). The germline gives CDR1 WNHNN, CDR2 SYGVQD (reference sequence). This CDR3 has 12 residues. Trimming pared 6 bases from V and 4 bases from J, leaving 9 bases between. This CDR3 reads CASRGGSTEAFF. In DNA form, the CDR3 reads TGCGCCAGCAGGGGGGGGAGCACTGAAGCTTTCTTT.

The chain carries TRBV20-1 and TRBJ1-5; perhaps TRBD1 as D (5 bases). The V gene's germline CDR1 is DFQATT and CDR2 SNEGSKA (reference sequence). Trimming stripped 7 bases from V and 3 bases from J, with 19 bases between. This CDR3 is built from 15 residues. The CDR3 DNA reads as TGCAGTGTCGAGTCAGGGCGGTCAGTCAATCAGCCCCAGCATTTT. It specifies CSVESGRSVNQPQHF.

This clonotype was seen many times. The V call is TRBV28, the J call TRBJ1-5; perhaps TRBD1 as D (6 bases). V was shortened by 7 bases and J by 3 bases, with 16 bases between the two germline ends. CDR1 MDHEN and CDR2 SYDVKM come from the germline V gene. There are 15 residues in the CDR3. CDR3 sequence (DNA): TGTGCCAGCACGTCACAGGGATTCTTCAATCAGCCCCAGCATTTT. It is translated as CASTSQGFFNQPQHF.

This clonotype was seen more than once but under ten times. The chain combines TRBV27 with TRBJ2-1; 12 positions agree with TRBD2. CDR1 and CDR2 (germline): MNHEY, SMNVEV (reference sequence). V was pared by 5 bases and J by 7 bases, with 15 bases of the junction left unmatched. The CDR3 is made up of 18 amino acids. CDR3 nucleotides: TGTGCCAGCAGTCCCCGTCTAGCGGGAGGGTCTAATGGGAATGAGCAGTTCTTC. This translates into CASSPRLAGGSNGNEQFF.